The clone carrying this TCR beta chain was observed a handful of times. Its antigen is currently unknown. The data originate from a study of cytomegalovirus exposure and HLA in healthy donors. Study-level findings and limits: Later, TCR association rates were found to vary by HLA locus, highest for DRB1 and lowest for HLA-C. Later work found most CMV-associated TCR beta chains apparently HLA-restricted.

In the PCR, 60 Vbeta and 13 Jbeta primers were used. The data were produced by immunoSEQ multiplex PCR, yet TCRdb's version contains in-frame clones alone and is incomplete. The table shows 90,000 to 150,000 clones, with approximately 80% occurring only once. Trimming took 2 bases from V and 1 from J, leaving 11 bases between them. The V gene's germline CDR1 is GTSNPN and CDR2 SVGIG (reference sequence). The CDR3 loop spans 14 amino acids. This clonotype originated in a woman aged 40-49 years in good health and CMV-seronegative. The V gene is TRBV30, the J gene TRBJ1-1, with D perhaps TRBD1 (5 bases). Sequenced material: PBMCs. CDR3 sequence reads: CAWSPLGANTEAFF. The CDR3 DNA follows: TGTGCCTGGAGTCCCCTAGGGGCGAACACTGAAGCTTTCTTT. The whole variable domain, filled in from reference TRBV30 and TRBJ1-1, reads SQTIHQWPATLVQPVGSPLSLECTVEGTSNPNLYWYRQAAGRGLQLLFYSVGIGQISSEVPQNLSASRPQDRQFILSSKKLLLSDSGFYLCAWSPLGANTEAFFGQGTRLTVV.